Listed below are T cell receptor beta chains from one sample, sequenced in a study of neurological immune-mediated disorders. TCRdb re-analysed the 5' RACE reads in MiXCR, keeping a single row per CDR3 protein. In the table there are tens of thousands of distinct CDR3 sequences, about 10% of which are singletons. The sequenced material came from PBMCs. The receptor set was obtained from a man in his sixties in good health. The CDR3 runs from the conserved cysteine through the conserved F or W. The D gene is left open where the match is weak. Clone size, where shown, is once, few, many, or a class for clones that have expanded.

TRBJ2-7	TRBV7-2	14	TRBD1	-	TGTGTCAGCAGACCCGACAGGGGGGGACTCGAACAGTACTTC	CVSRPDRGGLEQYF
TRBJ1-5	TRBV7-2	13	-	many	TGTGCCAGCAGCTTAGCGGAGGGTCAGCCCCAGCATTTT	CASSLAEGQPQHF
TRBJ1-2	TRBV21-1	17	-	-	TGTGCCAGCAGCAAAACAAGGAACCGACACACTAACTATGGCTACACCTTC	CASSKTRNRHTNYGYTF
TRBJ2-1	TRBV6-5	15	TRBD2	-	TGTGCCAGCAGTTACTCGTCTAGCGGGGGCGATGGGCAGTTCTTC	CASSYSSSGGDGQFF
TRBJ2-1	TRBV9	15	TRBD2	many	TGTGCCAGCAGCGTTTCGGGGGGGGGCCAGGATGAGCAGTTCTTC	CASSVSGGGQDEQFF
TRBJ2-7	TRBV5-5	13	-	-	TGTGCCAGCAGCCTGGGAGAAGCCTACGAGCAGTACTTC	CASSLGEAYEQYF
TRBJ1-5	TRBV7-2	15	-	many	TGTGCCAGCAGCTTTGCAGACCTTAGCAATCAGCCCCAGCATTTT	CASSFADLSNQPQHF
TRBJ2-1	TRBV6-5	14	TRBD2	many	TGTGCCAGCACCCCGAGGGGGCGGGGGGGTGAGCAGTTCTTC	CASTPRGRGGEQFF
TRBJ1-3	TRBV5-1	14	-	many	TGCGCCAGCAGCCCTCGCCTCTCTGGAAACACCATATATTTT	CASSPRLSGNTIYF
TRBJ1-2	TRBV6-5	19	TRBD1	few	TGTGCCAGCAGTTTCCAGGGGGCGGCCCGGGGGCTTCTTTCGTATGGCTACACCTTC	CASSFQGAARGLLSYGYTF
TRBJ2-1	TRBV6-6	14	-	many	TGTGCCAGCACCCGGCAGAGCTCCTACAATGAGCAGTTCTTC	CASTRQSSYNEQFF
TRBJ1-1	TRBV11-2	14	-	many	TGTGCCAGCAGCTTAGCGGGGGTTGGCACTGAAGCTTTCTTT	CASSLAGVGTEAFF
TRBJ2-1	TRBV20-1	17	TRBD1	many	TGCAGTGTCAGGGGGAAGGGGATACTTACAGAGTACAATGAGCAGTTCTTC	CSVRGKGILTEYNEQFF
TRBJ2-7	TRBV15	16	-	many	TGTGCCACCAGCGCCATAGGTGGGGGCGGCTCCTACGAGCAGTACTTC	CATSAIGGGGSYEQYF
TRBJ1-5	TRBV12-3/TRBV12-4	15	-	many	TGTGCCAGCAGTGCCGGTGGGGCAATCAATCAGCCCCAGCATTTT	CASSAGGAINQPQHF
TRBJ1-1	TRBV12-3/TRBV12-4	13	-	many	TGTGCCAGCAGTTTCGGGACCTACACTGAAGCTTTCTTT	CASSFGTYTEAFF
TRBJ2-1	TRBV2	17	-	many	TGTGCCAGCAGAGAAGAGGGGGGGGCAGGGCCCTACAATGAGCAGTTCTTC	CASREEGGAGPYNEQFF
TRBJ1-5	TRBV7-2	15	TRBD1	many	TGTGCCAGCAGCTTGTCCGGGACAGCCTCTCAGCCCCAGCATTTT	CASSLSGTASQPQHF
TRBJ2-5	TRBV7-2	17	TRBD2	many	TGTGCCAGCAGCCCAAGGACTAGCGGGGGGGTACAGGAGACCCAGTACTTC	CASSPRTSGGVQETQYF
TRBJ1-5	TRBV20-1	13	-	many	TGCAGTGCTAGAGTCACAGCTTATCAGCCCCAGCATTTT	CSARVTAYQPQHF
TRBJ1-3	TRBV6-5	14	-	few	TGTGCCAGCAGTTCGGTGCTGTCTGGAAACACCATATATTTT	CASSSVLSGNTIYF
TRBJ2-1	TRBV20-1	14	-	many	TGCAGTGCTAGGAGTTTCGTACATTCCAATGAGCAGTTCTTC	CSARSFVHSNEQFF
TRBJ2-1	TRBV12-3/TRBV12-4	14	TRBD1	many	TGTGCCAGCAGGACCGGGACAGGCGTGTATGAGCAGTTCTTC	CASRTGTGVYEQFF
TRBJ1-1	TRBV7-8	15	-	many	TGTGCCAGCAGCGCAACGCGACTCGTTGCGGGTGAAGCTTTCTTT	CASSATRLVAGEAFF
TRBJ2-4	TRBV20-1	14	-	many	TGCAGTGCTGAGCGGCGGGGGCAGGAAAACATTCAGTACTTC	CSAERRGQENIQYF
TRBJ1-2	TRBV5-6	16	-	many	TGTGCCAGCAGGCCGACTCAGGGCTTTCTAGGCTATGGCTACACCTTC	CASRPTQGFLGYGYTF
TRBJ2-1	TRBV7-9	13	-	-	TGTGCCAGCAGCGGAGGAGAGAGGATTGAGCAGTTCTTC	CASSGGERIEQFF
TRBJ2-7	TRBV25-1	15	TRBD1	many	TGTGCCAGCAGTGATCGAACAGGGGGCCACTACGAGCAGTACTTC	CASSDRTGGHYEQYF
TRBJ1-6	TRBV7-9	15	-	many	TGTGCCAGCAGCTCCCCTAGACTCCCCAATTCACCCCTCCACTTT	CASSSPRLPNSPLHF
TRBJ2-1	TRBV7-2	15	-	many	TGTGCCAGCAGCTTAGCGAGCAGGGTCTACAATGAGCAGTTCTTC	CASSLASRVYNEQFF
TRBJ2-5	TRBV6-5	15	TRBD2	-	TGTGCCAGCAGTCGTTCGGGAGGCTCACAAGAGACCCAGTACTTC	CASSRSGGSQETQYF
TRBJ1-2	TRBV20-1	12	-	many	TGCAGTGCTAGTCGGCAGTCCTATGGCTACACCTTC	CSASRQSYGYTF
TRBJ2-1	TRBV7-2	18	TRBD1	many	TGTGCCAGCAGCTTAGCGCTGGGACAGGGGGCACGGTACAATGAGCAGTTCTTC	CASSLALGQGARYNEQFF
TRBJ2-2	TRBV10-3	14	-	many	TGTGCCATCAGGGCAGGGCAAGACGGCGGGGAGCTGTTTTTT	CAIRAGQDGGELFF
TRBJ2-1	TRBV7-6	16	TRBD2	few	TGTGCCAGCAGCCGTCGGGGACTAGCGGTATACAATGAGCAGTTCTTC	CASSRRGLAVYNEQFF
TRBJ1-5	TRBV7-2	15	-	few	TGTGCCAGCAGCCTAATAGATTACGGCAATCAGCCCCAGCATTTT	CASSLIDYGNQPQHF
TRBJ2-3	TRBV20-1	17	TRBD2	many	TGCAGTGCCCCCTCGGGACTAGCGGGGGCCCAGGCGGATACGCAGTATTTT	CSAPSGLAGAQADTQYF
TRBJ1-6	TRBV20-1	14	-	few	TGCAGTGCTAGAGATCGAGGAGGGACTTCACCCCTCCACTTT	CSARDRGGTSPLHF
TRBJ2-7	TRBV20-1	15	TRBD2	once	TGCAGTGCTGCACGAGGGACTAGCGGGAGCTACGAGCAGTACTTC	CSAARGTSGSYEQYF
TRBJ2-3	TRBV20-1	14	TRBD2	many	TGCAGTGCTAGAGATCGGGGTAGCGGGGGGGCCGGGTATTTT	CSARDRGSGGAGYF
TRBJ2-4	TRBV28	18	TRBD2	large	TGTGCCAGCTTTAAGACTAGCGGGGGCCCAAAAGCCAAAAACATTCAGTACTTC	CASFKTSGGPKAKNIQYF
TRBJ2-5	TRBV12-5	14	TRBD1	many	TGTGCTAGTGGCCAGGGGGCAGGAGGAGAGACCCAGTACTTC	CASGQGAGGETQYF
TRBJ1-5	TRBV6-5	15	-	many	TGTGCCAGCAGGTCAACGGCGCTCGGCAATCAGCCCCAGCATTTT	CASRSTALGNQPQHF
TRBJ1-6	TRBV12-3/TRBV12-4	14	-	few	TGTGCCAGCAGTTTTGGAGTCAGTAATTCACCCCTCCACTTT	CASSFGVSNSPLHF
TRBJ1-3	TRBV9	15	-	many	TGTGCCAGCAGCCCCGGGGGGCTCTCTGGAAACACCATATATTTT	CASSPGGLSGNTIYF